This TCR beta chain comes out of a study of cytomegalovirus exposure and HLA in healthy donors. Study-level findings and limits: Sequencing depth across donors, presence/absence analyses assumed, was roughly uniform.

On this clone itself: As yet, its antigen is unknown.

Researchers ran the PCR with 60 Vbeta and 13 Jbeta primers. TCRdb keeps only in-frame clones here, not all; method: immunoSEQ multiplex PCR. The sample lists under 150,000 clones, about 78% occurring once. At the time of sampling, donors were nominally healthy, though unrecorded immune exposures were likely. The TCR sequence derives from a man aged 45-65 years in good health and CMV-seropositive. The sample consisted of PBMCs.

This chain's CDR3 is CASSRTSGSYNEQFF. The CDR3 DNA reads TGTGCCAGCAGCCGCACTAGCGGTTCCTACAATGAGCAGTTCTTC. The chain is built from TRBV7-3 and TRBJ2-1, with 8 positions matching TRBD2. The CDR3 totals 15 residues. Germline-derived CDR1 and CDR2 are SGHTA and FQGTGA. The trim removed 5 bases at V and 1 base at J, leaving 4 bases unmatched.